A single TCR beta chain is shown here with its context. This specimen belongs to a study of blood T cell repertoires in COVID-19. At the level of the study: Sources were T cells, B-cell-depleted T cells, or PBMCs; the material itself was cDNA or gDNA.

Looked up from germline, CDR1 is SNHLY and CDR2 is FYNNEI. CDR3 size: 11 residues. Trimming cost V 2 bases and J 13 bases, with 9 bases left between them. Seattle patients were enrolled during active infection and followed longitudinally. This table comes from immunoSEQ multiplex PCR, and its TCRdb copy is limited to in-frame clones, with some not included. Of approximately 290,000 clones detected, roughly 90% appear once; the ten largest clones hold 11%. The J gene is TRBJ2-1, the V gene TRBV2, with D tentatively TRBD1 (5 bases). The sequence came from a woman in her thirties with COVID-19, enrolled during active disease. Sequenced: peripheral blood. The DNA of the CDR3 is TGTGCCAGCAGTGAAAAAGGACACCAGTTCTTC. Protein product: CASSEKGHQFF.